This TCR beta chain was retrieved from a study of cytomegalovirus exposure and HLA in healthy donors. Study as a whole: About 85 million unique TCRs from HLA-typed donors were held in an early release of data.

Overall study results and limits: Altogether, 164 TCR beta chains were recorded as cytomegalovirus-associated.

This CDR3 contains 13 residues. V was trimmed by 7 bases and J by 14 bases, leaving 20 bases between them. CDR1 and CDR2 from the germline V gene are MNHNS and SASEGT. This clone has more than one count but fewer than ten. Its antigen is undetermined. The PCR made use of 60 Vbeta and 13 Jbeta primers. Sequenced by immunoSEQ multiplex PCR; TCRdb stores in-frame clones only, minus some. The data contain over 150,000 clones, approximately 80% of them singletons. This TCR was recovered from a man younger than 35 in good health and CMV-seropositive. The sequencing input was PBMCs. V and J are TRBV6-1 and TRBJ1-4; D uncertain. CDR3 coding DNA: TGTGCCAGCAACTCAATGCGGGCTGTGAAGCTGTTTTTT. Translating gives CASNSMRAVKLFF.